The entry below describes one TCR beta chain. CDR1 is SGHAT and CDR2 is FQNNGV in the germline V gene. V was trimmed by 5 bases and J by 0 bases, leaving 13 bases between them. The CDR3 is 15 residues long. TCR beta CDR3 sequences were amplified from RNA transcripts. A set of HTBI primers served as the primers for a first-round RT-PCR of the TCR CDR3. TCRdb analysed the multiplex PCR reads with MiXCR anew, one entry per CDR3 protein. The profile shows around 350,000 distinct CDR3 sequences, over 10% of them singletons. These data are taken from a study of T cells in Graves' hyperthyroidism and ophthalmopathy. These patients, aged 18 to 65, had recently diagnosed hyperthyroidism lasting under 2 months. Investigators excluded patients with uncontrolled infection, other autoimmune disease, pregnancy or lactation. Clinical symptoms, serum thyroxine, TRAb, thyroid ultrasound and orbital computed tomography informed diagnoses.

This TCR derives from a woman between 18 and 29 years old with Graves' hyperthyroidism. The chain carries TRBV11-2 and TRBJ1-1, with a possible D match to TRBD1 (6 bases). Sequenced material: blood. Written as DNA, the CDR3 is TGTGCCAGCAGCCCATGGACAGCGATGAACACTGAAGCTTTCTTT. Translating gives CASSPWTAMNTEAFF.